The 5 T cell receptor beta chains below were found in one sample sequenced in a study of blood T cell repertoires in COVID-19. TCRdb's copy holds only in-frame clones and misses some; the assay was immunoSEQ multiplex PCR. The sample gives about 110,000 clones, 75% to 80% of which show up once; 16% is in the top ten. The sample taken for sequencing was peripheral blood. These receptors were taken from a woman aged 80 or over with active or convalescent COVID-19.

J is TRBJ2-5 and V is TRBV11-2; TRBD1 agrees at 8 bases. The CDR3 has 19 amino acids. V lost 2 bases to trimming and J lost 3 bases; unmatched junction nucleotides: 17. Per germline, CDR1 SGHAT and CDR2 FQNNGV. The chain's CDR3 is CASSLWARTGWEEKETQYF. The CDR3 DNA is TGTGCCAGCAGCTTATGGGCCCGGACAGGGTGGGAGGAAAAAGAGACCCAGTACTTC.

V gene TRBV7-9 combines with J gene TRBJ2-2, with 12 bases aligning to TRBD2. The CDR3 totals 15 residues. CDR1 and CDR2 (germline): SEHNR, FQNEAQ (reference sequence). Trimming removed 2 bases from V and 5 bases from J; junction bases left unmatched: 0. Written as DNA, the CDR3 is TGTGCCAGCAGCTTACTAGCGGGAGGGACCGGGGAGCTGTTTTTT. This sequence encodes CASSLLAGGTGELFF.

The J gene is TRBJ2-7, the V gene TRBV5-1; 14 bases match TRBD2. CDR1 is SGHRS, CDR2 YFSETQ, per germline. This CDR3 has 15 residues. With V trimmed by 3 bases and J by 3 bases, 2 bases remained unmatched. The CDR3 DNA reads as TGCGCCAGCAGCTGGGGGACTAGCGGGAGCTACGAGCAGTACTTC. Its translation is CASSWGTSGSYEQYF.

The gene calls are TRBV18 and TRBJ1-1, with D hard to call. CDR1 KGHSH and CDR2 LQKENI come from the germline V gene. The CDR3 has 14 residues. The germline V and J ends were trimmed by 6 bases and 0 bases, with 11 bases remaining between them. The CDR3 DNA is TGTGCCAGCTCCCAAGACATTATGAACACTGAAGCTTTCTTT. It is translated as CASSQDIMNTEAFF.

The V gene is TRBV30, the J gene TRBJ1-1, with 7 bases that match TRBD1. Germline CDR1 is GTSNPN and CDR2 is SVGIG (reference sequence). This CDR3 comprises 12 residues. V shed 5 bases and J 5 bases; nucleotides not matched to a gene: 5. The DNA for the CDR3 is TGTGCCTGGGACAGGGCAAGGACTGAAGCTTTCTTT. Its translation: CAWDRARTEAFF.